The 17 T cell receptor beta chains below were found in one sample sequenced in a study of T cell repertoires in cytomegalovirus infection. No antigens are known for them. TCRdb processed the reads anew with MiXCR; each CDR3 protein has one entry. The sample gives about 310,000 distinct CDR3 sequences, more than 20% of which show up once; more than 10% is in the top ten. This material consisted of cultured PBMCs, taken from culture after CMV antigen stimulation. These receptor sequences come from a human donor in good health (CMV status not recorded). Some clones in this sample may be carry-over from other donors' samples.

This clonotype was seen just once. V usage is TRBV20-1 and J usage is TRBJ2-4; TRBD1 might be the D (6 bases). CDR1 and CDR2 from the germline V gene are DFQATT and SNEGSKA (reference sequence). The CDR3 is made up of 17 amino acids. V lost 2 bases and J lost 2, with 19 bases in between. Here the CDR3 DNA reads TGCAGTGCTAGAACACAAGGGGGAGTACGGTCCAAAAACATTCAGTACTTC. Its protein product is CSARTQGGVRSKNIQYF.

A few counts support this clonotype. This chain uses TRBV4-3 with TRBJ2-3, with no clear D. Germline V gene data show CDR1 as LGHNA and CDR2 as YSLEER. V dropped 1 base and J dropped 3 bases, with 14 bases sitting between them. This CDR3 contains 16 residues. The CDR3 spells CASSQATGLGTDTQYF. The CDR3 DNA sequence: TGCGCCAGCAGCCAAGCAACCGGTCTAGGAACAGATACGCAGTATTTT.

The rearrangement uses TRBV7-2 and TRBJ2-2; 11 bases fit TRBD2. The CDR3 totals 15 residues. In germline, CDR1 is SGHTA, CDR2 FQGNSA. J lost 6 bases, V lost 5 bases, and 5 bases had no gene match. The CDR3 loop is CASSIGLAGPGELFF. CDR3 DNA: TGTGCCAGCAGCATCGGACTAGCGGGCCCCGGGGAGCTGTTTTTT.

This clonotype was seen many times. Here the CDR3 reads CSVEGKRWAVDEQFF. The CDR3 DNA sequence: TGCAGCGTTGAAGGAAAGCGGTGGGCCGTGGATGAGCAGTTCTTC. The rearrangement joins TRBV29-1 to TRBJ2-1, with a possible D match to TRBD2 (5 bases). V lost 1 base to trimming and J lost 8 bases, with 18 bases between them. In germline, CDR1 is SQVTM, CDR2 ANQGSEA. CDR3 length equals 15 residues.

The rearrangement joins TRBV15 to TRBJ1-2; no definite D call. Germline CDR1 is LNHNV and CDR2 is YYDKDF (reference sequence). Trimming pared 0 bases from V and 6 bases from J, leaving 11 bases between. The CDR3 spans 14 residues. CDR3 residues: CATSRDRISDGYTF. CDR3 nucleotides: TGTGCCACCAGCAGAGATCGCATATCCGATGGCTACACCTTC.

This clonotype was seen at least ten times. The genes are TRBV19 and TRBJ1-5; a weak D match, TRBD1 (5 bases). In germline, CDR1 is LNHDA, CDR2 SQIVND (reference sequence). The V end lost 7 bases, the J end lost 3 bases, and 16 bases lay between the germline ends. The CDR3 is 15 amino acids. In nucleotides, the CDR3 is TGTGCCAGTAAGTGGGGCAGGGAGGCCAATCAGCCCCAGCATTTT. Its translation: CASKWGREANQPQHF.

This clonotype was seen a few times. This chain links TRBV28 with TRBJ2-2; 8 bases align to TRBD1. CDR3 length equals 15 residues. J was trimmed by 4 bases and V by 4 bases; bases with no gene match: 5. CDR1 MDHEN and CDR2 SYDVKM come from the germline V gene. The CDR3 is CASSSQGVSTGELFF. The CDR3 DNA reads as TGTGCCAGCAGTTCACAGGGGGTTAGCACCGGGGAGCTGTTTTTT.

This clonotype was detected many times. CDR3 region: CASSPGGGSGYTF. CDR3 in DNA: TGTGCCAGCAGCCCTGGCGGAGGGTCGGGCTACACCTTC. The chain recombines TRBV9 with TRBJ1-2; D gene uncertain. V was trimmed by 4 bases and J by 8 bases, leaving 15 bases between them. CDR3 length: 13 amino acids. Germline CDR1 reads SGDLS; CDR2 reads YYNGEE.

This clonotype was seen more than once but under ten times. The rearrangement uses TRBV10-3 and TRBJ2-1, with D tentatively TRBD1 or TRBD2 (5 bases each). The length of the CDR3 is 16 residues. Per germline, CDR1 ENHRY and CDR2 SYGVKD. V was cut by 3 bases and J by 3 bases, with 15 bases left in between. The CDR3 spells CAISESRGQFYNEQFF. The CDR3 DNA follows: TGTGCCATCAGTGAATCGAGGGGTCAGTTCTACAATGAGCAGTTCTTC.

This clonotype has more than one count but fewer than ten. The CDR3: CASQARWGADTQYF. The CDR3 DNA is TGTGCCAGCCAGGCCAGATGGGGGGCTGATACGCAGTATTTT. V and J are TRBV6-2 or TRBV6-3 and TRBJ2-3; D might be TRBD1 or TRBD2, each matching 6 bases. The CDR3 spans 14 residues. V was clipped by 8 bases and J by 6 bases, with 18 bases between them. CDR1 is MNHEY, CDR2 SVGEGT, per germline.

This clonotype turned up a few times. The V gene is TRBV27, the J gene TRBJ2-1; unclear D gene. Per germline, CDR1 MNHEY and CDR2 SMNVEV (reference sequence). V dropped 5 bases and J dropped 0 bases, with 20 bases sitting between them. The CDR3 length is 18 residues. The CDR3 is CASSPAAVWPPSYNEQFF. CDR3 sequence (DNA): TGTGCCAGCAGTCCGGCCGCGGTATGGCCTCCCTCCTACAATGAGCAGTTCTTC.

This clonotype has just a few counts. The CDR3 sequence is CASGTGGARGETQYF. CDR3 nucleotide sequence: TGCGCCAGCGGGACAGGGGGCGCCCGGGGAGAGACCCAGTACTTC. The genes are TRBV5-1 and TRBJ2-5; 12 bases line up with TRBD1. The CDR3 covers 15 residues. The V gene end was trimmed by 7 bases and the J gene end by 4 bases; junction bases not matched to a gene: 8. CDR1 SGHRS and CDR2 YFSETQ come from the germline V gene. Supplemented by reference TRBV5-1 and TRBJ2-5, the full variable domain reads KAGVTQTPRYLIKTRGQQVTLSCSPISGHRSVSWYQQTPGQGLQFLFEYFSETQRNKGNFPGRFSGRQFSNSRSEMNVSTLELGDSALYLCASGTGGARGETQYFGPGTRLLVL.

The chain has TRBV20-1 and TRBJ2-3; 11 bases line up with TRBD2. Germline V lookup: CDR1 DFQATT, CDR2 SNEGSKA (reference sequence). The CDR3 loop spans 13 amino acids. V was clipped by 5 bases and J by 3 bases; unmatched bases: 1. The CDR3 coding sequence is TGCAGTGCTCGGACTAGCGGGACAGATACGCAGTATTTT. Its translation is CSARTSGTDTQYF.

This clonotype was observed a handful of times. The CDR3 nucleotides read TGTGCCAGCAGCTTAGAGGGGGTAGGAGATTCACCCCTCCACTTT. Encoded protein: CASSLEGVGDSPLHF. The chain links TRBV7-2 to TRBJ1-6; maybe TRBD1 (6 bases). Germline values: CDR1 SGHTA, CDR2 FQGNSA. The CDR3 runs 15 residues. Trimming cost V 1 base and J 8 bases, with 12 bases left between them.

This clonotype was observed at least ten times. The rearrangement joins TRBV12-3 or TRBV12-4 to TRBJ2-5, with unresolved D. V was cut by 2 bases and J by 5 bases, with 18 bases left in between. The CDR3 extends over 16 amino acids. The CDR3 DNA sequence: TGTGCCAGCAGTTTATCTGAGTTGGTGGTTTCGGAGACCCAGTACTTC. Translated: CASSLSELVVSETQYF.

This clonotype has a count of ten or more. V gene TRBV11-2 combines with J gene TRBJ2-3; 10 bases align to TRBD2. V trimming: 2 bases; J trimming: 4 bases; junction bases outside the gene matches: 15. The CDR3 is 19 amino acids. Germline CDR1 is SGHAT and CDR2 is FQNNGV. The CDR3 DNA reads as TGTGCCAGCAGCTTAAATTTCGGATGGAGCGGGAGGGCCCCAGATACGCAGTATTTT. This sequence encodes CASSLNFGWSGRAPDTQYF.

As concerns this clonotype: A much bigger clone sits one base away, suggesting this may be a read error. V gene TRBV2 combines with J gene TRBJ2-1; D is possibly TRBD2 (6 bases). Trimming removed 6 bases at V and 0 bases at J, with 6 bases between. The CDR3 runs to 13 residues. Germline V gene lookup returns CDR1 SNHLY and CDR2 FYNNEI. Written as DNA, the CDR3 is TGTGCCAGCAGCGGGAGCTCCTACAATGAGCAGTTCTTC. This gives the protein CASSGSSYNEQFF. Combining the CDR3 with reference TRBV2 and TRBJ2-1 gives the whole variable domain EPEVTQTPSHQVTQMGQEVILRCVPISNHLYFYWYRQILGQKVEFLVSFYNNEISEKSEIFDDQFSVERPDGSNFTLKIRSTKLEDSAMYFCASSGSSYNEQFFGPGTRLTVL.